The source of this T cell receptor beta chain is a study of beta chain features in type 1 diabetes. Study results and caveats: Type 1 diabetes patients had moderately but significantly shorter TCRB CDR3s in all four CD4+ subsets.

This clone appeared a few times. Its antigen remains unknown. Every bit of the isolated RNA underwent reverse transcription, so sequencing read expressed TCRB transcripts. About 3.57 million reads per sample were averaged for naive, central memory and regulatory samples. Clones were sequenced by immunoSEQ multiplex PCR, and TCRdb holds only the in-frame ones, with some missing. This sample has about 700,000 clones; about an eighth occur once, and the top ten carry 0.02% to 0.025%. The germline V and J ends were trimmed by 2 bases and 4 bases, with 12 bases remaining between them. There are 15 residues in the CDR3. Per germline, CDR1 MNHNS and CDR2 SASEGT.

The chain carries TRBV6-1 and TRBJ1-5; D might be TRBD1 (5 bases). The receptor comes from a man aged 18-30 years with type 1 diabetes. Specimen: naive CD4+ T cells from blood. The CDR3 nucleotides read TGTGCCAGCAGTGAAAGGGACTGGAGGAATCAGCCCCAGCATTTT. Protein sequence: CASSERDWRNQPQHF.